This T cell receptor beta chain was retrieved from a study of T-cell reconstitution after alpha-beta-depleted transplantation in children. Study-level points and caveats: Several hundred graft clones that had expanded were reportedly the source of alpha-beta T cells about two months after transplant. Fresh T-cell production supplied most of the T-cell counts and diversity seen one year after transplant.

CDR3 size: 14 residues. V was cut by 2 bases and J by 3 bases, with 7 bases left in between. The germline gives CDR1 MNHEY, CDR2 SVGEGT. Unique molecular identifiers were incorporated into the prepared TCRbeta library. TCRdb re-analysed the PCR reads in MiXCR, keeping a single row per CDR3 protein. This sample yields 180,000 or so distinct CDR3 sequences, of which 6.3% are seen a single time; roughly 4.7% belongs to the top ten. With regard to this clonotype: What it binds is unknown.

The chain carries TRBV6-2 or TRBV6-3 and TRBJ2-2, with unresolved D. The sample here was PBMCs, taken before TCRalphabeta/CD19-depleted stem cell transplant. This TCR derives from a girl under three years old with combined immunodeficiency, due to receive a stem cell transplant. DNA of the CDR3: TGTGCCAGCAGTTACAGGCCTGACACCGGGGAGCTGTTTTTT. This translates into CASSYRPDTGELFF.